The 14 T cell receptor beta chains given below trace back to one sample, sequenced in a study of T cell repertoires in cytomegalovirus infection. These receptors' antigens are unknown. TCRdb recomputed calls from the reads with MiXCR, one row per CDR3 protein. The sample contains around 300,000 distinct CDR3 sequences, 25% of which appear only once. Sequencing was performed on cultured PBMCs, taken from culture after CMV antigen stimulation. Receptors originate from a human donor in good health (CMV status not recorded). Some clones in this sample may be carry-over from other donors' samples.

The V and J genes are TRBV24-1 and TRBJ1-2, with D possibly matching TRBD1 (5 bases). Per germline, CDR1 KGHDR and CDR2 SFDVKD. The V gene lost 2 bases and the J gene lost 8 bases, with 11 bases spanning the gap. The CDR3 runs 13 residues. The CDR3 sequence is CATSDSGHLGYTF. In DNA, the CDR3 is TGTGCCACCAGTGATTCGGGGCACCTCGGCTACACCTTC.

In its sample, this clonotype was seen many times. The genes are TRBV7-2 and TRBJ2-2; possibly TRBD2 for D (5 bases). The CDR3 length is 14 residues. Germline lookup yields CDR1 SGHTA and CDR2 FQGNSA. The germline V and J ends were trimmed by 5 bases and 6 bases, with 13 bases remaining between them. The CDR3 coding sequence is TGTGCCAGCAGCGCACGGTCCGGGGCCGGGGAGCTGTTTTTT. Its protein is CASSARSGAGELFF.

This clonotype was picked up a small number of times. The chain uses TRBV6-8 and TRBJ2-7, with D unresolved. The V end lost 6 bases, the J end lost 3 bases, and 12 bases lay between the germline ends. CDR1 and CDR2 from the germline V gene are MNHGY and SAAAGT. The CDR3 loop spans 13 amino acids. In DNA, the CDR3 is TGTGCCAGCAGCCCGAGAGGTAACTACGAGCAGTACTTC. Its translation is CASSPRGNYEQYF.

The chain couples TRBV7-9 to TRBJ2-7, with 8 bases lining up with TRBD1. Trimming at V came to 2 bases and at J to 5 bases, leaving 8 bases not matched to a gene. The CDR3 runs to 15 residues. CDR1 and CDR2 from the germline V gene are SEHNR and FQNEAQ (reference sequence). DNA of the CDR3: TGTGCCAGCAGCTTAAGGACAGGGTTGGCCCACGAGCAGTACTTC. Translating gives CASSLRTGLAHEQYF.

The CDR3 sequence is CASSRELAKTYEQYF. The CDR3 coding sequence is TGTGCCAGCAGCCGAGAACTAGCGAAAACCTACGAGCAGTACTTC. J is TRBJ2-7 and V is TRBV4-2; 7 nucleotides align to TRBD2. J lost 2 bases, V lost 4 bases, and 8 bases had no gene match. The CDR3 length is 15 residues. Germline V gene lookup returns CDR1 LGHNA and CDR2 YNFKEQ.

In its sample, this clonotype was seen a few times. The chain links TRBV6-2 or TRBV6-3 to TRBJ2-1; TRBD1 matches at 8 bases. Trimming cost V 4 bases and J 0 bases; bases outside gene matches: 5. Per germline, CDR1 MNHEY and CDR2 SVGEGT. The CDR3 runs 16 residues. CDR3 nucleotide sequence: TGTGCCAGCAGTTGGCGACAGGGGAACTCCTACAATGAGCAGTTCTTC. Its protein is CASSWRQGNSYNEQFF.

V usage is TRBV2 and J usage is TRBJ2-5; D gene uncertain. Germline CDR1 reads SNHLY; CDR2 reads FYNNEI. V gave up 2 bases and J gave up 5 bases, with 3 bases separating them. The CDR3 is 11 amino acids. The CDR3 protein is CASSEFETQYF. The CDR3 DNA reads TGTGCCAGCAGTGAATTCGAGACCCAGTACTTC.

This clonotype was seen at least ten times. In DNA, the CDR3 is TGTGCCAGCAGCGTTGAAACAGGGTGGGGACAAGAGACCCAGTACTTC. This sequence encodes CASSVETGWGQETQYF. The chain joins TRBV7-9 to TRBJ2-5; the D gene is possibly TRBD1 (6 bases). V was shortened by 5 bases and J by 2 bases, with 18 bases between the two germline ends. The CDR3 is made up of 16 amino acids. The germline V gene encodes CDR1 SEHNR and CDR2 FQNEAQ (reference sequence).

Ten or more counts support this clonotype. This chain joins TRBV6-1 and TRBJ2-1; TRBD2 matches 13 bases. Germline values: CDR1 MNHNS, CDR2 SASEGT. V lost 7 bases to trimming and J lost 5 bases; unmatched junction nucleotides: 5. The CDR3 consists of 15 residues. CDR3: CASKAGTSGNNEQFF. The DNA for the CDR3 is TGTGCCAGCAAGGCCGGGACTAGCGGGAACAATGAGCAGTTCTTC.

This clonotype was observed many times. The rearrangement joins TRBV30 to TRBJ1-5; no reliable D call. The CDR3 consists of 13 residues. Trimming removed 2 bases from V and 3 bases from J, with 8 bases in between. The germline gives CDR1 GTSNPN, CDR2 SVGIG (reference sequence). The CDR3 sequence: CAWSRDNNQPQHF. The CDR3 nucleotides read TGTGCCTGGAGTAGGGATAACAATCAGCCCCAGCATTTT.

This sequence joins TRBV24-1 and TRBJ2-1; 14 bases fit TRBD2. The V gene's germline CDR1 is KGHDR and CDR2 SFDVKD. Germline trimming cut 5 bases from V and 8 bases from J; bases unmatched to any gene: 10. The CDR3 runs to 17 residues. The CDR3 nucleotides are TGTGCCACCAGTGGTCCGACTAGCGGGAGGGCGGGGGATGAGCAGTTCTTC. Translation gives CATSGPTSGRAGDEQFF.

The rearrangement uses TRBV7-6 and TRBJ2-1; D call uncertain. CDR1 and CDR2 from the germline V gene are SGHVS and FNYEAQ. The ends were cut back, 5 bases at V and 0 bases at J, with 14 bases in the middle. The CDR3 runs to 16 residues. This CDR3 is CASSATPASSYNEQFF. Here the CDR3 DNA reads TGTGCCAGCAGCGCCACACCGGCTTCCTCCTACAATGAGCAGTTCTTC.

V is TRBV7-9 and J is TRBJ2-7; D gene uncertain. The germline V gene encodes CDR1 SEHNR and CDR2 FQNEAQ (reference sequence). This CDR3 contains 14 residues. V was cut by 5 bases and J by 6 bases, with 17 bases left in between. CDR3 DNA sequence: TGTGCCAGCAGCACCCCCCTCACGTTTGGCGAGCAGTACGTC. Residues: CASSTPLTFGEQYV.

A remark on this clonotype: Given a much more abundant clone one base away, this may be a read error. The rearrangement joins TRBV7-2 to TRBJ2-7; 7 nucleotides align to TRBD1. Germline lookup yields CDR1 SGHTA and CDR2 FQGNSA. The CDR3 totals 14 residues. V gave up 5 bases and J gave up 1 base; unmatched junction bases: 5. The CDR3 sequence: CASSPGQVSYEQYF. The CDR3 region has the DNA TGTGCCAGCAGCCCCGGACAGGTTTCCTACGAGCAGTACTTC.